What follows is one T cell receptor (beta chain) and its context. The antigen remains unidentified. Repertoires were generated with immunoSEQ multiplex PCR, while TCRdb's copy carries only in-frame clones and drops some. The data show tens of thousands of clones, with roughly 95% seen just once and about 0.23% held by the top ten. This entry is derived from a study of graft-versus-host responses after intestinal transplantation. There are 15 residues in the CDR3. Germline-derived CDR1 and CDR2 are SGHVS and FNYEAQ. J was trimmed by 6 bases and V by 7 bases; bases with no gene match: 12. The sequence was obtained from a human donor who was the organ donor for an intestinal transplant. The sample was unstimulated CD8+ T cells sorted from spleen or lymph node cells, taken before transplant. The chain combines TRBV7-6 with TRBJ2-3; 8 nucleotides line up with TRBD2. The CDR3 nucleotides are TGTGCCAGCAACCCAACGGGGGGGGCGGGGGATACGCAGTATTTT. Translated, it gives CASNPTGGAGDTQYF.